These 22 T cell receptor beta chains originate from one sample sequenced in a study of graft-versus-host responses after intestinal transplantation (dated by TCRdb to the early 2020s). The antigens for these receptors are not known. Library preparation was by the immunoSEQ multiplex PCR assay. Entries here come from immuneACCESS through TCRdb and include only in-frame sequences with V and J called. Some clones fail to appear in such tables; in the studies checked, an unresolved V gene covers under half of the shortfall, and the cause of the remainder is unknown. Here the sample has approximately 90,000 clones; about 87% occur a single time. The ten top clones hold roughly 0.28% of the sample. In light of the paper, this sample's time point label describes: cells obtained before transplantation from donor or recipient. Sequenced here: unstimulated CD4+ T cells sorted from spleen or lymph node cells, sampled before transplant. The source of these receptors is a human donor who was the organ donor for an intestinal transplant.

This rearrangement joins TRBV18 to TRBJ2-2, with D unclear. The V end lost 2 bases, the J end lost 6 bases, and 4 bases lay between the germline ends. The germline gives CDR1 KGHSH, CDR2 LQKENI. The CDR3 sequence is 12 residues long. CDR3 sequence (DNA): TGTGCCAGCTCACCAGGCTCCGGGGAGCTGTTTTTT. Translated: CASSPGSGELFF. Filled out from reference TRBV18 and TRBJ2-2, the complete variable domain reads NAGVMQNPRHLVRRRGQEARLRCSPMKGHSHVYWYRQLPEEGLKFMVYLQKENIIDESGMPKERFSAEFPKEGPSILRIQQVVRGDSAAYFCASSPGSGELFFGEGSRLTVL.

V usage is TRBV21-1 and J usage is TRBJ2-7; the D segment call TRBD1 is taken from the table without a DNA check. TRBV21-1 is tagged as a pseudogene. This CDR3 contains 15 residues. In nucleotides, the CDR3 is TGTGCCAGCCCTGTCTGGGACAAGGTCTCCTACGAGCAGTACTTC. Encoded protein: CASPVWDKVSYEQYF.

V is TRBV18 and J is TRBJ1-2; D call uncertain. This CDR3 has 12 amino acids. Between the trimmed V and J ends, which lost 0 bases and 8 bases, there was a span of 7 bases. Germline loops: CDR1 KGHSH, CDR2 LQKENI. DNA of the CDR3: TGTGCCAGCTCACCACCCGCCGGGGGCTACACCTTC. Translation: CASSPPAGGYTF.

This clone was picked up one time. CDR3 sequence: CASRDPLRSSYNSPLHF. In DNA, the CDR3 is TGTGCCAGCAGGGATCCATTGAGGAGCTCCTATAATTCACCCCTCCACTTT. The chain has TRBV2 and TRBJ1-6, with D hard to call. The V end was cut by 6 bases, the J end by 0 bases, with 15 bases between. Germline loops: CDR1 SNHLY, CDR2 FYNNEI. This CDR3 contains 17 residues.

The chain carries TRBV7-9 and TRBJ1-2; 7 bases fit TRBD1. V shed 5 bases and J 8 bases; nucleotides not matched to a gene: 8. The germline CDR1 and CDR2 sequences are SEHNR and FQNEAQ (reference sequence). This CDR3 spans 13 amino acids. The DNA of the CDR3 is TGTGCCAGCAGCCTCCCAGGGGGGAAGGGCTACACCTTC. Translated, it gives CASSLPGGKGYTF.

The J gene is TRBJ1-2, the V gene TRBV14; tentative D call: TRBD1 (5 bases). Germline V gives CDR1 SGHDN, CDR2 FVKESK. The CDR3 length is 15 residues. Trimming took off 1 base at V and 5 bases at J, with 14 bases between the two ends. CDR3 DNA sequence: TGTGCCAGCAGCCAAGGGGGGGACCCATCGTATGGCTACACCTTC. It yields the protein CASSQGGDPSYGYTF.

Regarding this clone: Other DNA sequences in this sample translate to the same CDR3. The CDR3 protein is CASSSTPNTGELFF. The CDR3 DNA sequence: TGTGCCAGCAGCTCCACACCGAACACCGGGGAGCTGTTTTTT. The V and J genes are TRBV6-5 and TRBJ2-2, with unresolved D. V lost 6 bases and J lost 0, with 8 bases in between. Germline V gene data show CDR1 as MNHEY and CDR2 as SVGAGI. The CDR3 consists of 14 residues.

The DNA for the CDR3 is TGTGCCAGCAGCCAAAAAGGGGCTGAAGCTTTCTTT. Translation: CASSQKGAEAFF. The chain links TRBV5-8 to TRBJ1-1, with D possibly TRBD1 on 5 matching bases. Germline values: CDR1 SGHTS, CDR2 YDEGEE. The germline V and J ends were trimmed by 4 bases and 6 bases, with 10 bases remaining between them. The CDR3 contains 12 residues.

This rearrangement joins TRBV7-2 to TRBJ2-1; 11 bases align to TRBD1. The CDR3 contains 15 residues. Germline lookup yields CDR1 SGHTA and CDR2 FQGNSA. J gave up 1 base and V 5 bases, and 1 base lay outside the gene matches. The CDR3 is CASSRDRGSYNEQFF. Written as DNA, the CDR3 is TGTGCCAGCAGCCGGGACAGGGGGTCCTACAATGAGCAGTTCTTC. Filled out from reference TRBV7-2 and TRBJ2-1, the complete variable domain reads GAGVSQSPSNKVTEKGKDVELRCDPISGHTALYWYRQSLGQGLEFLIYFQGNSAPDKSGLPSDRFSAERTGGSVSTLTIQRTQQEDSAVYLCASSRDRGSYNEQFFGPGTRLTVL.

The V and J genes are TRBV28 and TRBJ2-3; 11 nucleotides agree with TRBD2. The CDR3 extends over 17 amino acids. V shed 5 bases and J 2 bases; nucleotides not matched to a gene: 9. Germline-derived CDR1 and CDR2 are MDHEN and SYDVKM. CDR3 DNA: TGTGCCAGCAGTCTCCCCTCTAGCGGGGGGTTCACAGATACGCAGTATTTT. This codes for CASSLPSSGGFTDTQYF.

CDR3 protein: CASSQTGQIGNTIYF. In nucleotides, the CDR3 is TGCGCCAGCAGCCAAACGGGACAGATTGGAAACACCATATATTTT. The chain employs TRBV4-1 and TRBJ1-3, with 7 bases aligning to TRBD1. In germline, CDR1 is MGHRA, CDR2 YSYEKL. This CDR3 is built from 15 residues. Trimming cost V 2 bases and J 3 bases; bases outside gene matches: 4.

The chain has TRBV6-5 and TRBJ1-2; D perhaps matches TRBD1 (6 bases). Germline V gene lookup returns CDR1 MNHEY and CDR2 SVGAGI. V was shortened by 6 bases and J by 2 bases, with 16 bases between the two germline ends. This CDR3 is built from 15 residues. The CDR3 nucleotides read TGTGCCAGCAGACCCCTGGGACACCAGAACTATGGCTACACCTTC. This encodes CASRPLGHQNYGYTF.

V and J are TRBV29-1 and TRBJ2-1; D not certain. Between the trimmed V and J ends, which lost 2 bases and 8 bases, there was a span of 16 bases. The germline CDR1 and CDR2 sequences are SQVTM and ANQGSEA. The CDR3 length is 14 residues. The CDR3 here is CSVELRDSVYEQFF. The CDR3, as DNA: TGCAGCGTTGAACTTCGAGACTCAGTCTATGAGCAGTTCTTC.

The chain recombines TRBV5-1 with TRBJ1-2; no definite D call. V lost 2 bases and J 3 bases, leaving 11 bases between the germline ends. The CDR3 is made up of 14 amino acids. CDR1 SGHRS and CDR2 YFSETQ come from the germline V gene. CDR3 amino acids: CASSLETDYYGYTF. CDR3 in DNA: TGCGCCAGCAGCTTAGAGACGGACTACTATGGCTACACCTTC.

The V gene is TRBV27, the J gene TRBJ2-1, with a possible D match to TRBD1 (8 bases). In germline, CDR1 is MNHEY, CDR2 SMNVEV (reference sequence). Trimming shortened V by 5 bases and J by 5 bases, and 19 bases separated the two germline ends. The CDR3 spans 16 residues. The CDR3 DNA follows: TGTGCCAGCAGTCAGGGGGCGGGGGTGGTCGACAATGAGCAGTTCTTC. The encoded protein is CASSQGAGVVDNEQFF.

There are a few counts of this clone. This chain joins TRBV11-2 and TRBJ1-6; a weak D match, TRBD1 (5 bases). V lost 0 bases and J lost 8, with 11 bases in between. The germline V gene has CDR1 SGHAT and CDR2 FQNNGV. This CDR3 is built from 15 residues. Written as DNA, the CDR3 is TGTGCCAGCAGCTTAGACGGGGGAAATCATTCACCCCTCCACTTT. Amino acids: CASSLDGGNHSPLHF.

This sequence joins TRBV5-1 and TRBJ2-1; D may be TRBD1 (5 bases). Germline V CDR1 and CDR2: SGHRS, YFSETQ. The CDR3 covers 15 residues. Trimming removed 2 bases at V and 1 base at J, with 10 bases between. The CDR3 sequence: CASSFRAVSYNEQFF. CDR3 bases: TGCGCCAGCAGCTTCAGGGCAGTTTCCTACAATGAGCAGTTCTTC.

The V gene is TRBV29-1, the J gene TRBJ2-7; 10 bases are shared with TRBD2. This CDR3 comprises 14 residues. Germline CDR1 reads SQVTM; CDR2 reads ANQGSEA. V dropped 4 bases and J dropped 5; count of bases not matched to a gene: 8. The CDR3 loop reads CSVGGRLAGHEQYF. CDR3 sequence (DNA): TGCAGCGTTGGGGGTCGACTAGCGGGTCACGAGCAGTACTTC.

The chain joins TRBV19 to TRBJ1-2; D not certain. Trimming pared 9 bases from V and 4 bases from J, leaving 12 bases between. Germline CDR1 and CDR2: LNHDA and SQIVND (reference sequence). The CDR3 covers 12 residues. CDR3: CARLLRVYGYTF. In nucleotides, the CDR3 is TGTGCCAGATTACTTCGGGTCTATGGCTACACCTTC. Full variable domain (rest looked up from reference TRBV19 and TRBJ1-2): DGGITQSPKYLFRKEGQNVTLSCEQNLNHDAMYWYRQDPGQGLRLIYYSQIVNDFQKGDIAEGYSVSREKKESFPLTVTSAQKNPTAFYLCARLLRVYGYTFGSGTRLTVV.

The chain recombines TRBV11-2 with TRBJ2-1; possibly TRBD2 for D (5 bases). CDR3 length: 15 amino acids. The V end lost 1 base, the J end lost 4 bases, and 11 bases lay between the germline ends. Germline values: CDR1 SGHAT, CDR2 FQNNGV. Written as DNA, the CDR3 is TGTGCCAGCAGCTTAGTGGTAGCGCCTTACAATGAGCAGTTCTTC. Amino acid sequence: CASSLVVAPYNEQFF.

The rearrangement links TRBV4-2 to TRBJ2-1, with 12 bases identical to TRBD1. V trimming: 3 bases; J trimming: 8 bases; junction bases outside the gene matches: 5. The germline gives CDR1 LGHNA, CDR2 YNFKEQ. The length of the CDR3 is 15 residues. This CDR3 is CASSHSGTGGHEQFF. In nucleotides, the CDR3 is TGTGCCAGCAGCCATTCCGGGACAGGGGGCCATGAGCAGTTCTTC.

This clone has just one count. This chain connects TRBV7-2 to TRBJ2-7; unclear D gene. The CDR3 totals 14 residues. V was shortened by 3 bases and J by 2 bases, with 11 bases between the two germline ends. Looked up from germline, CDR1 is SGHTA and CDR2 is FQGNSA. The CDR3 DNA is TGTGCCAGCAGCTTGGTGACACCTACCTACGAGCAGTACTTC. Its translation is CASSLVTPTYEQYF.